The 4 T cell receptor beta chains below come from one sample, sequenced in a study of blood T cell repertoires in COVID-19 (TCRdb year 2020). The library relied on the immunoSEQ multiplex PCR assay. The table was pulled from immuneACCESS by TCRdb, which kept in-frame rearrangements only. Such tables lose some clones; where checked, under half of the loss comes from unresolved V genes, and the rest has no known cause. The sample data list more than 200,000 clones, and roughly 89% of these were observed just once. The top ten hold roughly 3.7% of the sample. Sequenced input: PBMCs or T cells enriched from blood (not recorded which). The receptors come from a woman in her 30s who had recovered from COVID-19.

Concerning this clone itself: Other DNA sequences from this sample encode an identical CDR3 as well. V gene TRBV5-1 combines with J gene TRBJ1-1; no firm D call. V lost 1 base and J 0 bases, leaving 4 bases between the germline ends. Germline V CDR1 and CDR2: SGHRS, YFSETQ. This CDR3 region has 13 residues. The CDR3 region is CASSLNMNTEAFF. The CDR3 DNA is TGCGCCAGCAGCTTGAATATGAACACTGAAGCTTTCTTT.

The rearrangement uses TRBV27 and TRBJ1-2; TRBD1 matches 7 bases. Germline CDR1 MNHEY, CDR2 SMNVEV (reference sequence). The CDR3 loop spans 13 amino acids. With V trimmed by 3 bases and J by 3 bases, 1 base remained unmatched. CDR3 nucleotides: TGTGCCAGCAGTTTGGACAGGCACTATGGCTACACCTTC. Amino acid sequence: CASSLDRHYGYTF.

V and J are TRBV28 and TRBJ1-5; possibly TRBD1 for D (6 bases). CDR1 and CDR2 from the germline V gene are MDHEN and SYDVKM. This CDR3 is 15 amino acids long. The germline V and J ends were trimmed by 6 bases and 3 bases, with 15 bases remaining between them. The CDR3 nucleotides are TGTGCCAGCAGCCACGGGGACATCATCAATCAGCCCCAGCATTTT. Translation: CASSHGDIINQPQHF.

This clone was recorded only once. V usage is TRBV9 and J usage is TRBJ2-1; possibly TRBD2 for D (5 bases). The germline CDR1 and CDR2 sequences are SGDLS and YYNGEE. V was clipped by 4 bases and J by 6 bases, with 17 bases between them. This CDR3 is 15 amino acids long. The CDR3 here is CASSTRGGRINEQFF. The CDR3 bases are TGTGCCAGCAGCACCCGAGGAGGTAGAATCAATGAGCAGTTCTTC.